This is a list of T cell receptor beta chains from one sample in a study of T-cell memory formation after mild COVID-19. MiXCR, applied by TCRdb to the 5' RACE reads, yields one record per CDR3 protein. This table has 250,000 to 350,000 distinct CDR3 sequences, approximately 15% appearing once. The sample comprised PBMCs or a T cell subset sorted from them (not recorded which). These receptors were taken from a young man who had mild COVID-19 (a few samples of this study predate the infection). Cell type and time point are not known. Each CDR3 is given with its conserved first and last residue.

TRBV20-1	CSARETQWGYTF
TRBV7-3	CASSPQGADTEAFF
TRBV11-2	CASSPTSGGAGWNEQFF
TRBV7-9	CASSLVGTTLGEKLFF
TRBV6-2/TRBV6-3	CASRLNRGLPIRYEQYF
TRBV7-3	CASSLDYRGTQYF
TRBV5-1	CASSIGLAGADTQYF
TRBV7-6	CASSSRLAVSYNEQFF
TRBV4-3	CASSQGSHTEAFF
TRBV6-2/TRBV6-3	CASTAFPLTGELFF
TRBV5-1	CASSLGEGSDTQYF
TRBV5-4	CASSQETSEAFF
TRBV30	CAWRGVRYEQYF
TRBV9	CASTLAGEDTGELFF
TRBV20-1	CSAQETFSRTLNNEQFF
TRBV11-3	CASSLAVTGELFF
TRBV6-1	CASTWDYANTGELFF
TRBV4-1	CASSQGWIRSNREAFF
TRBV2	CASSYGLGSYEQYF
TRBV12-3/TRBV12-4	CASGLGATEAFF
TRBV4-1	CASSQEPTVAYEQYF
TRBV4-1	CASSQGIGQARNQPQHF
TRBV9	CASSVAGRPSNPGEQYF
TRBV6-5	CASSYSSVPGGDTQYF
TRBV7-2	CASSGGVNLEKLFF
TRBV11-2	CASSSSSGGRFTGELFF
TRBV7-9	CASSSQTGSSYEQYF
TRBV3-1	CASSQDPGLFTDTQYF
TRBV20-1	CSAPTPGRGGHGYTF
TRBV18	CASSPPAGASYNEQFF
TRBV12-3/TRBV12-4	CASRPRQGATDTQYF
TRBV7-2	CASSFHTGSGNTIYF
TRBV5-1	CASSLLTGGQETQYF
TRBV18	CASSPPSIRRGSSGYTF